This TCR beta chain was obtained from a study of cytomegalovirus exposure and HLA in healthy donors. Study outcomes and limitations: Previously analyzed data showed that most TCR beta V segments were productive at a frequency of about 87% or about 30%.

With V trimmed by 3 bases and J by 5 bases, 8 bases remained unmatched. Germline loops: CDR1 SGHAT, CDR2 FQNNGV. The CDR3 totals 16 residues. In the PCR, 60 Vbeta and 13 Jbeta primers were used. As originally analysed: A follow-up analysis tallied around 76 million unique TCR beta chains, some 11 million shared. Assay used: immunoSEQ multiplex PCR; TCRdb lists only in-frame clones, some missing. The DNA gave D and trimming, while V, J and clone size come from that table. The table records about 250,000 clones, roughly 78% of them present only once. Comment on this clone: The antigen remains unidentified.

The rearrangement links TRBV11-2 to TRBJ2-5; 11 nucleotides align to TRBD2. Sequencing input: PBMCs. The receptor comes from a boy aged 10-17 years in good health and CMV-seronegative. The CDR3 region is CASSLLAGGMEETQYF. CDR3 nucleotide sequence: TGTGCCAGCAGCTTGCTAGCGGGGGGAATGGAGGAGACCCAGTACTTC.